This TCR beta chain emerged from a study of cytomegalovirus exposure and HLA in healthy donors. It was with 60 Vbeta and 13 Jbeta primers that the PCR ran. Clones were read by immunoSEQ multiplex PCR, and TCRdb kept only the in-frame ones, dropping some. The sample records over 110,000 clones, roughly 79% being singletons. Specimen: PBMCs. The sequence was collected from a man younger than 30 in good health and CMV-seronegative.

CDR3 region: CASSLGTGESNSPLHF. For the CDR3, the DNA is TGTGCCAGCAGCTTAGGAACAGGGGAGTCTAATTCACCCCTCCACTTT. The rearrangement links TRBV7-8 to TRBJ1-6; TRBD1 aligns across 7 bases. Trimming at V came to 1 base and at J to 6 bases, leaving 6 bases not matched to a gene. CDR3 length: 16 amino acids. The germline CDR1 and CDR2 sequences are SGHVS and FQNEAQ.